A selection of T cell receptor beta chains follows, all from one sample in a study of blood T cell repertoires in COVID-19. The data were produced by immunoSEQ multiplex PCR, yet TCRdb's version contains in-frame clones alone and is incomplete. The data show about 210,000 clones, with roughly 79% seen just once and 8.5% to 10% held by the top ten. The sample was PBMCs or T cells enriched from blood (not recorded which). All receptors come from a woman aged 50 to 60 with acute COVID-19. The CDR3 runs from the conserved cysteine through the conserved F or W. D genes are given only for firm matches. Clone size appears in some rows only: once, few, many, or a class for an expanded clone.

V	size	J	D	CDR3	DNA
TRBV3-1/TRBV3-2	.	TRBJ1-3	.	CASSHEWGRHGNTIYF	TGTGCCAGCAGCCACGAATGGGGGCGACATGGAAACACCATATATTTT
TRBV7-9	once	TRBJ1-2	.	CASSLNEGANYGYTF	TGTGCCAGCAGCTTAAATGAGGGGGCTAACTATGGCTACACCTTC
TRBV6-5	.	TRBJ2-2	TRBD1	CATQGQENTGELFF	TGTGCCACCCAAGGACAGGAGAACACCGGGGAGCTGTTTTTT
TRBV2	.	TRBJ2-1	.	CASIVAGVKSNEQFF	TGTGCCAGCATTGTGGCAGGGGTGAAGAGCAATGAGCAGTTCTTC
TRBV6-5	once	TRBJ1-1	.	CASSPSENRDGAFF	TGTGCCAGCAGTCCCTCGGAGAACAGGGACGGAGCTTTCTTT
TRBV9	.	TRBJ2-1	.	CASSVSLYNEQFF	TGTGCCAGCAGCGTTTCACTCTACAATGAGCAGTTCTTC
TRBV10-3	.	TRBJ2-3	TRBD1	CAISEPGQTDTQYF	TGTGCCATCAGTGAACCGGGACAGACAGATACGCAGTATTTT
TRBV7-2	.	TRBJ2-5	.	CASSSRGRGETQYF	TGTGCCAGCAGCTCAAGGGGTCGTGGAGAGACCCAGTACTTC
TRBV12-5	once	TRBJ2-2	TRBD1	CASGTGAGELFF	TGTGCTAGTGGTACAGGGGCCGGGGAGCTGTTTTTT
TRBV6-4	.	TRBJ1-2	.	CASRTGANYGYTF	TGTGCCAGCAGGACGGGAGCTAACTATGGCTACACCTTC
TRBV6-5	.	TRBJ2-6	TRBD1	CASRSGGGGANVLTF	TGTGCCAGCAGATCAGGGGGCGGTGGGGCCAACGTCCTGACTTTC
TRBV7-2	.	TRBJ2-1	TRBD2	CASSQQTSGRIVEQFF	TGTGCCAGCAGCCAGCAGACTAGCGGGAGGATCGTCGAGCAGTTCTTC
TRBV27	.	TRBJ2-5	.	CASSLSRQGLGTQYF	TGTGCCAGCAGTTTATCGAGGCAGGGGCTTGGGACCCAGTACTTC
TRBV4-1	.	TRBJ1-6	.	CASSQDSWGQRSPLHF	TGCGCCAGCAGCCAAGATTCGTGGGGGCAGAGGTCACCCCTCCACTTT
TRBV5-1	.	TRBJ1-1	TRBD1	CASSTRTGNTEAFF	TGCGCCAGCAGCACGAGGACAGGGAACACTGAAGCTTTCTTT
TRBV19	.	TRBJ2-3	TRBD1	CASKAGGQGLPDTQYF	TGTGCCTCCAAAGCTGGAGGACAGGGTCTCCCAGATACGCAGTATTTT
TRBV4-1	.	TRBJ2-7	TRBD2	CASSPMVTSGSSYEQYF	TGCGCCAGCAGCCCCATGGTCACTAGCGGGAGCTCCTACGAGCAGTACTTC
TRBV5-4	.	TRBJ2-2	TRBD1	CASSFNRGNTGELFF	TGTGCCAGCAGCTTTAACAGGGGGAACACCGGGGAGCTGTTTTTT
TRBV28	.	TRBJ1-3	TRBD1	CASVEGARNTIYF	TGTGCCAGCGTTGAGGGGGCTAGAAACACCATATATTTT
TRBV4-1	.	TRBJ2-3	TRBD2	CASSRSRDYRTDTQYF	TGCGCCAGCAGCCGATCACGGGACTACCGCACAGATACGCAGTATTTT
TRBV23-1	.	TRBJ2-1	.	CASSQYGYGSYNEQFF	TGCGCCAGCAGTCAATACGGGTATGGGTCCTACAATGAGCAGTTCTTC
TRBV14	.	TRBJ2-7	TRBD1	CASSLTGQGAYEQYF	TGTGCCAGCAGCCTGACGGGACAGGGGGCCTACGAGCAGTACTTC
TRBV3-1/TRBV3-2	.	TRBJ1-2	.	CASSQFEANYGYTF	TGTGCCAGCAGCCAATTTGAGGCTAACTATGGCTACACCTTC
TRBV23-1	few	TRBJ2-2	.	CASSQSNQAGGELFF	TGCGCCAGCAGTCAATCGAACCAGGCGGGCGGGGAGCTGTTTTTT
TRBV29-1	.	TRBJ1-2	TRBD1	CSVEGTGGGYGYTF	TGCAGCGTTGAAGGGACAGGGGGCGGCTATGGCTACACCTTC
TRBV9	many	TRBJ1-6	TRBD1	CASSATGGDSPLHF	TGTGCCAGCAGCGCGACAGGGGGCGATTCACCCCTCCACTTT
TRBV6-2/TRBV6-3	.	TRBJ1-4	TRBD1	CASSYSPRTGINEKLFF	TGTGCCAGCAGTTACTCTCCCCGGACAGGGATCAATGAAAAACTGTTTTTT
TRBV19	.	TRBJ1-2	TRBD1	CASNPDRGNYGYTF	TGTGCCAGTAATCCGGACAGGGGCAACTATGGCTACACCTTC
TRBV29-1	.	TRBJ1-2	TRBD1	CSVSTGTADFYGYTF	TGCAGCGTCAGTACCGGGACAGCCGATTTCTATGGCTACACCTTC
TRBV7-9	.	TRBJ1-1	TRBD1	CASSPYGQGAVEAFF	TGTGCCAGCAGCCCATATGGACAGGGGGCGGTTGAAGCTTTCTTT
TRBV7-9	.	TRBJ1-4	TRBD1	CASSQQQGASEKLFF	TGTGCCAGCAGCCAGCAACAGGGGGCATCGGAAAAACTGTTTTTT
TRBV18	.	TRBJ2-2	TRBD2	CASSLMKSSGRTNTGELFF	TGTGCCAGCTCTCTCATGAAGTCCAGCGGGAGGACGAACACCGGGGAGCTGTTTTTT
TRBV14	.	TRBJ1-2	TRBD1	CASSRQTGYYGYTF	TGTGCCAGCAGCCGACAGACAGGGTACTATGGCTACACCTTC
TRBV28	.	TRBJ1-1	TRBD1	CASSLAQGQGAFF	TGTGCCAGCAGTTTAGCCCAAGGACAGGGAGCTTTCTTT
TRBV7-9	.	TRBJ2-7	TRBD2	CASSSRTSGDYEQYF	TGTGCCAGCAGCTCGAGGACTAGCGGAGACTACGAGCAGTACTTC
TRBV11-2	.	TRBJ2-7	.	CASSEKQGGLEQYF	TGTGCCAGCAGCGAGAAACAGGGGGGGCTCGAGCAGTACTTC
TRBV28	.	TRBJ1-5	.	CASSVNNQPQHF	TGTGCCAGCAGCGTTAACAATCAGCCCCAGCATTTT
TRBV27	.	TRBJ1-1	.	CASKFSARGMRAFF	TGTGCCAGCAAATTCTCCGCCCGGGGTATGCGGGCTTTCTTT
TRBV28	.	TRBJ2-3	TRBD2	CASSLAGGSTDTQYF	TGTGCCAGCAGTCTCGCGGGAGGTTCTACAGATACGCAGTATTTT
TRBV11-2	.	TRBJ2-1	TRBD2	CASRLIRGGWNNEQFF	TGTGCCAGCAGGTTGATCCGGGGGGGCTGGAACAATGAGCAGTTCTTC
TRBV7-2	.	TRBJ2-7	TRBD2	CASSQLAGGYEQYF	TGTGCCAGCAGCCAACTAGCGGGAGGGTACGAGCAGTACTTC
TRBV28	.	TRBJ2-4	TRBD1	CASSFGDRVENIQYF	TGTGCCAGCAGTTTTGGAGACAGGGTCGAGAACATTCAGTACTTC
TRBV7-7	.	TRBJ2-2	.	CASSPSTGELFF	TGTGCCAGCAGCCCCAGCACCGGGGAGCTGTTTTTT
TRBV18	.	TRBJ2-7	.	CASSLTDRPQYEQYF	TGTGCCAGCTCACTAACCGACAGGCCTCAATACGAGCAGTACTTC
TRBV7-9	.	TRBJ2-1	.	CASSLVEFYNEQFF	TGTGCCAGCAGCTTAGTCGAGTTCTACAATGAGCAGTTCTTC
TRBV5-1	.	TRBJ1-1	.	CASSLVVGSLNTEAFF	TGCGCCAGCAGCTTGGTGGTAGGGAGCCTGAACACTGAAGCTTTCTTT